This is a list of T cell receptor beta chains from one sample in a study of post-analysis software for immune sequencing data. One entry per CDR3 protein, called by TCRdb with MiXCR from the PCR reads. The sample includes 740,000 or so distinct CDR3 sequences, 53% of them seen just once. Material for sequencing was blood. Source of these receptors: a girl between 10 and 17 years old with multiple sclerosis. Both conserved end residues are part of each CDR3. A D gene is named only where the DNA matches it firmly. The size entry is marked missing in some rows and otherwise reads once, few, many or a size class.

>TRBJ2-3|TRBV7-9|TRBD2|NA
CASSLGQAGGPSYTDTQYF
TGTGCCAGCAGCTTAGGTCAAGCGGGAGGGCCTTCGTACACAGATACGCAGTATTTT
>TRBJ2-5|TRBV3-1|TRBD2|NA
CASSRGLAGGETQYF
TGTGCCAGCAGCCGGGGACTAGCGGGAGGAGAGACCCAGTACTTC
>TRBJ1-5|TRBV7-9|NA|NA
CASSLDTSGRHSNQPQHF
TGTGCCAGCAGCCTGGACACAAGTGGCCGTCATAGCAATCAGCCCCAGCATTTT
>TRBJ1-5|TRBV6-6|TRBD1|NA
CASSLRLSDRANQPQHF
TGTGCCAGCAGTTTAAGACTTTCGGACAGGGCAAATCAGCCCCAGCATTTT
>TRBJ2-7|TRBV5-1|TRBD2|NA
CASSPGTSLGSYEQYF
TGCGCCAGCAGCCCCGGGACTAGTCTAGGGTCCTACGAGCAGTACTTC
>TRBJ1-1|TRBV12-3/TRBV12-4|NA|many
CASSLVNTEAFF
TGTGCCAGCAGTTTAGTGAACACTGAAGCTTTCTTT
>TRBJ1-5|TRBV2|NA|NA
CASSDFSNQPQHF
TGTGCCAGCAGTGATTTTAGCAATCAGCCCCAGCATTTT
>TRBJ1-6|TRBV10-3|NA|few
CAISAGQSNSPLHF
TGTGCCATCAGCGCCGGACAGTCGAATTCACCCCTCCACTTT
>TRBJ2-1|TRBV9|TRBD2|once
CASSAGTSGPILSYNEQFF
TGTGCCAGCAGCGCCGGGACTAGCGGGCCAATTTTGTCCTACAATGAGCAGTTCTTC
>TRBJ2-1|TRBV15|NA|NA
CATSRDNGAEQFF
TGTGCCACCAGCAGAGATAACGGGGCCGAGCAGTTCTTC
>TRBJ2-1|TRBV12-3/TRBV12-4|NA|NA
CASSLAVREQFF
TGTGCCAGCAGTTTAGCGGTGCGGGAGCAGTTCTTC
>TRBJ1-2|TRBV29-1|NA|few
CSAGINYGYTF
TGCAGCGCGGGGATTAACTATGGCTACACCTTC
>TRBJ2-7|TRBV4-2|TRBD2|few
CASSQVSHRLAGYEQYF
TGTGCCAGCAGCCAAGTCTCACATCGGCTAGCGGGATACGAGCAGTACTTC
>TRBJ2-5|TRBV24-1|NA|NA
CATSDADPNEQYF
TGTGCCACCAGTGACGCCGACCCCAATGAGCAGTACTTC
>TRBJ2-7|TRBV3-1|NA|few
CASSPYTDSGAEQYF
TGTGCCAGCAGCCCATATACCGATTCAGGCGCCGAGCAGTACTTC
>TRBJ1-5|TRBV25-1|NA|NA
CASSEARVNQPQHF
TGTGCCAGCAGTGAGGCCAGGGTCAATCAGCCCCAGCATTTT
>TRBJ1-2|TRBV12-3/TRBV12-4|TRBD1|NA
CASSGTGLPDYGYTF
TGTGCCAGCAGTGGGACAGGCCTACCAGACTATGGCTACACCTTC
>TRBJ2-1|TRBV2|NA|few
CASSIGRLLPPTEQFF
TGTGCCAGCAGTATCGGACGACTCCTCCCCCCCACTGAGCAGTTCTTC
>TRBJ2-5|TRBV3-1|TRBD2|once
CASSQERKGAGGRETQYF
TGTGCCAGCAGCCAAGAAAGAAAGGGAGCGGGAGGCCGGGAGACCCAGTACTTC
>TRBJ2-1|TRBV6-1|TRBD2|NA
CASSDGGLAGVSNEQFF
TGTGCCAGCAGTGATGGGGGACTAGCGGGAGTCAGCAATGAGCAGTTCTTC
>TRBJ2-4|TRBV7-9|NA|NA
CASSLAAKLAKNIQYF
TGTGCCAGCAGCTTAGCGGCTAAATTAGCCAAAAACATTCAGTACTTC
>TRBJ1-1|TRBV6-1|NA|few
CASIPGHSNTEAFF
TGTGCCAGCATACCGGGACACTCGAACACTGAAGCTTTCTTT